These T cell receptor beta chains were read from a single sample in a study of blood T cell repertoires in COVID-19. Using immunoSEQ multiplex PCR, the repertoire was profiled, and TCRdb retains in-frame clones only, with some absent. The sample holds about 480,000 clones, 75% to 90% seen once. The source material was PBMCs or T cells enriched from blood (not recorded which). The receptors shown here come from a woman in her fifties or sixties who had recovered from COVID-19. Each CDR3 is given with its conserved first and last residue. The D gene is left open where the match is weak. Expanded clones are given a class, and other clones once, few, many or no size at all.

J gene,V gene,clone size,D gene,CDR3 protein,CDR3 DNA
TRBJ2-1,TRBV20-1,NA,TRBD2,CSASLSSGRLNEQFF,TGCAGTGCTAGTTTATCTAGCGGGAGACTTAATGAGCAGTTCTTC
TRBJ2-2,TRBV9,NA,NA,CASSVGLTGELFF,TGTGCCAGCAGCGTCGGGTTAACCGGGGAGCTGTTTTTT
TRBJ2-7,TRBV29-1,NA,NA,CSVEVPVSYEQYF,TGCAGCGTTGAAGTGCCGGTCTCCTACGAGCAGTACTTC
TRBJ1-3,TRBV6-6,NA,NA,CASSLEGGGNTIYF,TGTGCCAGCAGCCTAGAAGGGGGTGGAAACACCATATATTTT
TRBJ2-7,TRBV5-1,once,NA,CASSSTGYEYEQYF,TGCGCCAGCAGCTCCACGGGTTACGAATACGAGCAGTACTTC
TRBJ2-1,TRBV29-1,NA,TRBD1,CSGGTGLFYEQFF,TGCAGCGGTGGGACAGGGCTGTTCTATGAGCAGTTCTTC
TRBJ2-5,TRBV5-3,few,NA,CARSIPRRGPQETQYF,TGTGCCAGAAGCATCCCGAGGAGGGGCCCCCAAGAGACCCAGTACTTC
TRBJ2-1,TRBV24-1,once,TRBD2,CATSDLGGGSDEQFF,TGTGCCACCAGTGATTTGGGCGGGGGGTCGGATGAGCAGTTCTTC
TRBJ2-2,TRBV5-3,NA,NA,CARRGSLLAGELFF,TGTGCCAGAAGGGGCAGCCTCCTCGCCGGGGAGCTGTTTTTT
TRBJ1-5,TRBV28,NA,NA,CASSLLIGGLGGNQPQHF,TGTGCCAGCAGTTTATTGATTGGGGGACTAGGAGGCAATCAGCCCCAGCATTTT
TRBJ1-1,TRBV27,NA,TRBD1,CASSPIRTGRNTEAFF,TGTGCCAGCAGTCCAATTCGGACAGGGAGGAACACTGAAGCTTTCTTT
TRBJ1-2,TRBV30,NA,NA,CAFYRDRDNYGYTF,TGTGCCTTCTATCGGGATCGTGATAACTATGGCTACACCTTC